This T cell receptor beta chain was sequenced during a study of T cell repertoires in aging, cancer and after chemotherapy. For the study at large: Six age groups, ranging from 30 or younger to 70 or older, included the donors. Glioblastoma patients receiving temozolomide-based therapy gave paired samples before and after chemotherapy. The whole study produced a dataset of roughly 8.8 million TCR reads. Study-wide results and limits: Loss of evenness, beyond lost richness, contributed to age-related TCR diversity decline in cancer patients.

TRB rearrangements spanning V, D and J were amplified using mixed TRB-A/B primers. TCRdb used MiXCR to reprocess the multiplex PCR reads, holding one entry per CDR3 protein. This table has some 2,100 distinct CDR3 sequences, approximately 30% appearing once. The germline V gene encodes CDR1 MNHEY and CDR2 SVGAGI. The CDR3 consists of 14 residues. With 6 bases clipped from V and 4 bases from J, the junction kept 8 bases outside the gene matches. This clonotype is large within its sample. As yet, its antigen is unknown. Peripheral blood genomic DNA, not sorted cells or RNA, was the template. Input material: blood. The chain carries TRBV6-5 and TRBJ1-2, with 7 bases that match TRBD1. The receptor was isolated from a human donor with a solid tumor. The CDR3 loop is CASRKGARGYGYTF. The CDR3 region has the DNA TGTGCCAGCAGAAAGGGGGCGCGCGGCTATGGCTACACCTTC.